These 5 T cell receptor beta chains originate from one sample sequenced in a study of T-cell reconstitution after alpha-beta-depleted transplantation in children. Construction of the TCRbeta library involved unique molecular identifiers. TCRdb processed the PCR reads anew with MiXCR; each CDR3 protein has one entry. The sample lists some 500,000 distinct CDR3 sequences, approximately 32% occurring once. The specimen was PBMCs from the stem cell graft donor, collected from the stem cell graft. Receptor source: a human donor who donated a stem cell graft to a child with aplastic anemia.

The CDR3 DNA reads as TGTGCCATCAGTGAAATCGCCGAGCAGTACTTC. Protein product: CAISEIAEQYF. The J gene is TRBJ2-7, the V gene TRBV10-3, with D uncertain. V was cut by 3 bases and J by 6 bases, with 6 bases left in between. The germline gives CDR1 ENHRY, CDR2 SYGVKD. The CDR3 contains 11 residues.

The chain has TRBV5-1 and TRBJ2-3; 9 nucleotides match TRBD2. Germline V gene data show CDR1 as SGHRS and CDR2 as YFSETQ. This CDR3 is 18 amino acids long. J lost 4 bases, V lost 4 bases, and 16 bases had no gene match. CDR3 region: CASSDGLARRVDSDTQYF. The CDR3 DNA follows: TGCGCCAGCAGCGACGGACTAGCGCGGAGGGTAGATTCAGATACGCAGTATTTT.

CDR3 amino acids: CASSQALAPNQPQHF. The CDR3 coding sequence is TGCGCCAGCAGCCAAGCATTGGCCCCCAATCAGCCCCAGCATTTT. The rearrangement joins TRBV4-3 to TRBJ1-5; D unclear. Germline values: CDR1 LGHNA, CDR2 YSLEER. The CDR3 runs 15 residues. Trimming took 1 base from V and 3 from J, leaving 10 bases between them.

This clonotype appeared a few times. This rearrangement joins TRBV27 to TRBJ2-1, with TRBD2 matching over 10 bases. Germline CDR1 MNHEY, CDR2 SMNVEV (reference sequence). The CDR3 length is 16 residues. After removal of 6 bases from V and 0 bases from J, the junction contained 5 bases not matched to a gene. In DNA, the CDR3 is TGTGCCAGCAGGATAGCGGGGGGCCTCTCCTACAATGAGCAGTTCTTC. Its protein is CASRIAGGLSYNEQFF.

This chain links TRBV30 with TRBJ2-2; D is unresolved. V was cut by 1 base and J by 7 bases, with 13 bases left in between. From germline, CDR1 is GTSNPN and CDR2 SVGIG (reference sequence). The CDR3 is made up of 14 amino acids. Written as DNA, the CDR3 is TGTGCCTGGAGTGAAGTACGTAGAGGCGGGGAGCTGTTTTTT. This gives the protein CAWSEVRRGGELFF.